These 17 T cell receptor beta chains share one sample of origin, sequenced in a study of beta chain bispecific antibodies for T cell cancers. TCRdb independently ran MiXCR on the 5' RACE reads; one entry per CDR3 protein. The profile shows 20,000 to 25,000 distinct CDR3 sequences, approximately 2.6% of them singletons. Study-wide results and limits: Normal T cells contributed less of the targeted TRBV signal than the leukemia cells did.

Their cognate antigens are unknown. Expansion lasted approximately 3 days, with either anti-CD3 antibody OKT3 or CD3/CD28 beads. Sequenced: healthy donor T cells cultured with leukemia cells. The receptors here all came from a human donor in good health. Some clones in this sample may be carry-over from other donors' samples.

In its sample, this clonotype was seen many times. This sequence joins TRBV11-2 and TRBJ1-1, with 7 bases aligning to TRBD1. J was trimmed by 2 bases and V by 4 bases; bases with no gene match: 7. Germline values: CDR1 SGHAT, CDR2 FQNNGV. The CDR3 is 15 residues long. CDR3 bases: TGTGCCAGCAGCTCACAACGGACAGGAAACACTGAAGCTTTCTTT. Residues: CASSSQRTGNTEAFF.

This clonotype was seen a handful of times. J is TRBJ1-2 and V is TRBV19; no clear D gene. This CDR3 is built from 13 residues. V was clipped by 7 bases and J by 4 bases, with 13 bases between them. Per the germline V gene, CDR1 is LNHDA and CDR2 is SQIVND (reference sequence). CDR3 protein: CASNKGRSYGYTF. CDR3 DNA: TGTGCCAGTAATAAAGGGAGATCCTATGGCTACACCTTC.

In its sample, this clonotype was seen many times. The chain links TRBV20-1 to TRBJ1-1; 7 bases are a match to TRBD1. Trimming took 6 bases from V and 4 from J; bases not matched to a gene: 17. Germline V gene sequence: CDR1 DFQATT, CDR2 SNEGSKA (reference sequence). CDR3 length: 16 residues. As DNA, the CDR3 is TGCAGTGCCACGCGACCTCGACAGGGAAGGGGCACTGAAGCTTTCTTT. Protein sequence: CSATRPRQGRGTEAFF.

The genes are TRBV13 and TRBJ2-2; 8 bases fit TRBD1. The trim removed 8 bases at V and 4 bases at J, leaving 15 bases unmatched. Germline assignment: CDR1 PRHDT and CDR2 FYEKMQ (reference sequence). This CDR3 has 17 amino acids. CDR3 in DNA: TGTGCCAGCTCCAGCTGGGGACAGGCTTCGACCACCGGGGAGCTGTTTTTT. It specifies CASSSWGQASTTGELFF.

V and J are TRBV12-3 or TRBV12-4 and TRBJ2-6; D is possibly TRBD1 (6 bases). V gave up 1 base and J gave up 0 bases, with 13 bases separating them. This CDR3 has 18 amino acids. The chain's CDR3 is CASSLETGSDSGANVLTF. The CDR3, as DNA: TGTGCCAGCAGTTTAGAGACAGGTTCCGACTCTGGGGCCAACGTCCTGACTTTC.

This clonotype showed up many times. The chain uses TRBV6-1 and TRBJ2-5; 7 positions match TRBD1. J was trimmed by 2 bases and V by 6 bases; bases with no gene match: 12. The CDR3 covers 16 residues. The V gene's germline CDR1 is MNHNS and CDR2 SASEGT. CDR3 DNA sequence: TGTGCCAGCAGGACAATCCGGGACAGAGGGCAAGAGACCCAGTACTTC. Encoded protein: CASRTIRDRGQETQYF.

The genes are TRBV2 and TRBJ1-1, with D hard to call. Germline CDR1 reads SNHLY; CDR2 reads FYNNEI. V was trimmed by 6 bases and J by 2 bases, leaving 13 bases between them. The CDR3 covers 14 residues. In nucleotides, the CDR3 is TGTGCCAGCAGGGTGTTAACCGTAAACACTGAAGCTTTCTTT. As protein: CASRVLTVNTEAFF.

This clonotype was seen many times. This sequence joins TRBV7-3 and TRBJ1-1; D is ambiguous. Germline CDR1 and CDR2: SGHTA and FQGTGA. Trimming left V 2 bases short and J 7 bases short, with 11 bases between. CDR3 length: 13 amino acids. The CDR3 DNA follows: TGTGCCAGCAGCTTAGGGCTGTGGAGTGAAGCTTTCTTT. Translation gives CASSLGLWSEAFF. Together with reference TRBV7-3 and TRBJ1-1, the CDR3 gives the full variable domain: GAGVSQTPSNKVTEKGKYVELRCDPISGHTALYWYRQSLGQGPEFLIYFQGTGAADDSGLPNDRFFAVRPEGSVSTLKIQRTERGDSAVYLCASSLGLWSEAFFGQGTRLTVV.

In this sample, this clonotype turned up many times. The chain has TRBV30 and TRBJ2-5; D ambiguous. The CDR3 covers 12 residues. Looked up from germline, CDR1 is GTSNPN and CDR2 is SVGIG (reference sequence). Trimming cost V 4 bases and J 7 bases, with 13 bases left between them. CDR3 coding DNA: TGTGCCTGGAAGTTGGCAGGTCTGACCCAGTACTTC. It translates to CAWKLAGLTQYF.

Written as DNA, the CDR3 is TGCGCCAGCAGCCCCCACGGGGGCCATGAGCAGTTCTTC. Its protein product is CASSPHGGHEQFF. This chain joins TRBV5-1 and TRBJ2-1; D could derive from TRBD1 or TRBD2 (6 bases each). V gave up 4 bases and J gave up 8 bases, with 13 bases separating them. The length of the CDR3 is 13 residues. CDR1 and CDR2 from the germline V gene are SGHRS and YFSETQ.

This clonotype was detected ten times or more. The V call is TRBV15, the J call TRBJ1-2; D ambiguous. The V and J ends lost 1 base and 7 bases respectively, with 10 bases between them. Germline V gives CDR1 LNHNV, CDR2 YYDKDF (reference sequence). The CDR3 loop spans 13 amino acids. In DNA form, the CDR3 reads TGTGCCACCAGCAGAGTTGGCACTGGTGGCTACACCTTC. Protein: CATSRVGTGGYTF.

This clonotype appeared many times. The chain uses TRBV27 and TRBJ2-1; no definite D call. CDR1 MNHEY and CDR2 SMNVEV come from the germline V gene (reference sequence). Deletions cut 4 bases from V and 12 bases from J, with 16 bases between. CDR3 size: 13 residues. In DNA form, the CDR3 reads TGTGCCAGCAGTTCTCAACCTGCGGCCCGGCAGTTCTTC. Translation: CASSSQPAARQFF.

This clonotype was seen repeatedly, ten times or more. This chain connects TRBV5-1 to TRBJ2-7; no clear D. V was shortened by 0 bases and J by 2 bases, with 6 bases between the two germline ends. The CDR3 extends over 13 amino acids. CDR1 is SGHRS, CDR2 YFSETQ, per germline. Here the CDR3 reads CASSLELPYEQYF. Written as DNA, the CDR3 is TGCGCCAGCAGCTTGGAACTACCCTACGAGCAGTACTTC. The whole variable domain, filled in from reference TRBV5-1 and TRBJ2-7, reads KAGVTQTPRYLIKTRGQQVTLSCSPISGHRSVSWYQQTPGQGLQFLFEYFSETQRNKGNFPGRFSGRQFSNSRSEMNVSTLELGDSALYLCASSLELPYEQYFGPGTRLTVT.

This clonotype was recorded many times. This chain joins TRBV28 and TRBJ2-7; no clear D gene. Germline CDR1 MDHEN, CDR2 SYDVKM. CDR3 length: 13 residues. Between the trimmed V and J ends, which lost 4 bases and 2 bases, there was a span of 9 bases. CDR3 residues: CASSSHLAYEQYF. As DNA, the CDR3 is TGTGCCAGCAGTTCACACCTCGCCTACGAGCAGTACTTC.

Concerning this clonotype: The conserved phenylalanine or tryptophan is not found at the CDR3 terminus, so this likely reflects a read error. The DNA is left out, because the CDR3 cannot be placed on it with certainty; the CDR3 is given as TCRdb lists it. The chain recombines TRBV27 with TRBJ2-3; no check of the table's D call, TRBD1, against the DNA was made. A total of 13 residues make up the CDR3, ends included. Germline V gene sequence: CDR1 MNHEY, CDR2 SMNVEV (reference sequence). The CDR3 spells CASRARGTETQEG.

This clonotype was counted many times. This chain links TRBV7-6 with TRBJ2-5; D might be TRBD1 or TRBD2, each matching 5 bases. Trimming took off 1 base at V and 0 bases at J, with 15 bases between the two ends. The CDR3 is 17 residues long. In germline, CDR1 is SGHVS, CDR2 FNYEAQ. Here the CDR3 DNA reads TGTGCCAGCAGCTTAGTATCGGCAGGGACGTACCAAGAGACCCAGTACTTC. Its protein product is CASSLVSAGTYQETQYF.

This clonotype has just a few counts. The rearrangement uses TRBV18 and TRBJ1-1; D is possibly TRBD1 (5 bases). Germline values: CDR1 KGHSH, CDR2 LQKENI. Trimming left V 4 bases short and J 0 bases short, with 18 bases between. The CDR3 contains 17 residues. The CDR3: CASSQRNGGLVNTEAFF. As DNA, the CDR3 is TGTGCCAGCTCACAGCGTAACGGGGGGTTGGTGAACACTGAAGCTTTCTTT. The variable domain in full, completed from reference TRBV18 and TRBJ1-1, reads NAGVMQNPRHLVRRRGQEARLRCSPMKGHSHVYWYRQLPEEGLKFMVYLQKENIIDESGMPKERFSAEFPKEGPSILRIQQVVRGDSAAYFCASSQRNGGLVNTEAFFGQGTRLTVV.